The rows below give T cell receptor beta chains drawn from one sample of a study of vaccination and CD4 T cells after COVID-19. Each CDR3 protein is one row after TCRdb ran MiXCR on the PCR reads. The sample holds under 25,000 distinct CDR3 sequences, around 50% seen once. No antigen has been identified for these receptors. Sequenced: CD4+ T cells from blood, cultured in vitro. The receptors come from a human donor who had recovered from COVID-19. Both conserved end residues are part of each CDR3. D genes are given only for firm matches. Rows may omit the clone size; those that give it use once, few, many or a size class.

j_gene: TRBJ2-1
v_gene: TRBV11-3
abundance: -
d_gene: -
CDR3nt: TGTGCCAGCAGCCGTCTGGACAGGCAGTTCTTC
CDR3aa: CASSRLDRQFF

j_gene: TRBJ2-1
v_gene: TRBV20-1
abundance: -
d_gene: -
CDR3nt: TGCAGTGCCCCGCCCGGGGCCTCCTACAATGAGCAGTTCTTC
CDR3aa: CSAPPGASYNEQFF

j_gene: TRBJ1-2
v_gene: TRBV5-4
abundance: -
d_gene: TRBD1
CDR3nt: TGTGCCAGCAGCTTGGAGAGGCAGGGGGTTGGCTACACCTTC
CDR3aa: CASSLERQGVGYTF

j_gene: TRBJ1-1
v_gene: TRBV20-1
abundance: -
d_gene: -
CDR3nt: TGCAGTGCTAGAAAGGGCAGCCCGAACACTGAAGCTTTCTTT
CDR3aa: CSARKGSPNTEAFF

j_gene: TRBJ2-5
v_gene: TRBV30
abundance: -
d_gene: TRBD2
CDR3nt: TGTGCCTGGAGTGCCGGGGGGTCGGGGGAGACCCAGTACTTC
CDR3aa: CAWSAGGSGETQYF

j_gene: TRBJ1-5
v_gene: TRBV20-1
abundance: -
d_gene: -
CDR3nt: TGCAGTGCTAGAGATTCCCAGGTGTATCAGCCCCAGCATTTT
CDR3aa: CSARDSQVYQPQHF

j_gene: TRBJ2-6
v_gene: TRBV20-1
abundance: -
d_gene: -
CDR3nt: TGCAGTTCCCCAGGGCGGTCCGGGGCCAACGTCCTGACTTTC
CDR3aa: CSSPGRSGANVLTF

j_gene: TRBJ1-5
v_gene: TRBV25-1
abundance: medium-sized
d_gene: -
CDR3nt: TGTGCCAGCAGTTGGGGGAATCAGCCCCAGCATTTT
CDR3aa: CASSWGNQPQHF

j_gene: TRBJ1-5
v_gene: TRBV6-5
abundance: -
d_gene: -
CDR3nt: TGTGCCAGCAGTTTCGCCCGCACCAATCAGCCCCAGCATTTT
CDR3aa: CASSFARTNQPQHF

j_gene: TRBJ1-5
v_gene: TRBV20-1
abundance: -
d_gene: -
CDR3nt: TGCAGTGCTACTAAACCCCACAATCAGCCCCAGCATTTT
CDR3aa: CSATKPHNQPQHF

j_gene: TRBJ2-7
v_gene: TRBV6-1
abundance: once
d_gene: -
CDR3nt: TGTGCCAGCAGTGAAAGGCCAGGCTACGAGCAGTACTTC
CDR3aa: CASSERPGYEQYF

j_gene: TRBJ2-5
v_gene: TRBV2
abundance: -
d_gene: TRBD2
CDR3nt: TGTGCCAGCAGCCATAGACTAGCGGGAGAGGAGACCCAGTACTTC
CDR3aa: CASSHRLAGEETQYF

j_gene: TRBJ2-1
v_gene: TRBV28
abundance: -
d_gene: -
CDR3nt: TGTGCCAGCAGTACGCTTCAGAGCTCCTACAATGAGCAGTTCTTC
CDR3aa: CASSTLQSSYNEQFF

j_gene: TRBJ2-5
v_gene: TRBV30
abundance: -
d_gene: -
CDR3nt: TGTGCCTGGACTGGTACTAGTCTCCGGGAGACCCAGTACTTC
CDR3aa: CAWTGTSLRETQYF

j_gene: TRBJ2-7
v_gene: TRBV27
abundance: few
d_gene: -
CDR3nt: TGTGCCAGCAGTTTCGAGGACGGCTACGAGCAGTACTTC
CDR3aa: CASSFEDGYEQYF

j_gene: TRBJ2-7
v_gene: TRBV20-1
abundance: few
d_gene: -
CDR3nt: TGCAGTACGGCGGGACAGTGGAACGAGCAGTACTTC
CDR3aa: CSTAGQWNEQYF

j_gene: TRBJ2-2
v_gene: TRBV6-2/TRBV6-3
abundance: -
d_gene: TRBD1
CDR3nt: TGTGCCAGCGGCCTAAGACAGGGCCGGGACACCGGGGAGCTGTTTTTT
CDR3aa: CASGLRQGRDTGELFF

j_gene: TRBJ2-2
v_gene: TRBV28
abundance: -
d_gene: -
CDR3nt: TGTGCCAGCTCGAGACAGGCGACGAACACCGGGGAGCTGTTTTTT
CDR3aa: CASSRQATNTGELFF

j_gene: TRBJ2-5
v_gene: TRBV11-2
abundance: few
d_gene: -
CDR3nt: TGTGCCAGCAGCCAGCTAGCACAGGGTGGGAGAGAGACCCAGTACTTC
CDR3aa: CASSQLAQGGRETQYF

j_gene: TRBJ1-1
v_gene: TRBV23-1
abundance: -
d_gene: TRBD1
CDR3nt: TGCGCCAGCAGAATTTCGGGACAGAGGAACACTGAAGCTTTCTTT
CDR3aa: CASRISGQRNTEAFF

j_gene: TRBJ1-2
v_gene: TRBV7-8
abundance: -
d_gene: -
CDR3nt: TGTGCCAGCAGCCCCGGGGTCCCTGGCTACACCTTC
CDR3aa: CASSPGVPGYTF

j_gene: TRBJ2-1
v_gene: TRBV20-1
abundance: few
d_gene: -
CDR3nt: TGCAGTGCTAGTGGCGACTGGGATGAGCAGTTCTTC
CDR3aa: CSASGDWDEQFF

j_gene: TRBJ2-1
v_gene: TRBV11-3
abundance: -
d_gene: TRBD1
CDR3nt: TGTGCCAGCAGCCCGGGACAGCCCCTATCCGAGCAGTTCTTC
CDR3aa: CASSPGQPLSEQFF

j_gene: TRBJ1-2
v_gene: TRBV2
abundance: -
d_gene: -
CDR3nt: TGTGCCAGCAGTGATCCAGGGCGGGGCTACACCTTC
CDR3aa: CASSDPGRGYTF

j_gene: TRBJ1-1
v_gene: TRBV5-5
abundance: -
d_gene: -
CDR3nt: TGTGCCAGCAGCTTGATGGGGGGCACCTCGAACACTGAAGCTTTCTTT
CDR3aa: CASSLMGGTSNTEAFF

j_gene: TRBJ2-5
v_gene: TRBV5-1
abundance: -
d_gene: TRBD2
CDR3nt: TGCGCCAGCAGCTTGGAGACTAGCGGCCAAGAGACCCAGTACTTC
CDR3aa: CASSLETSGQETQYF

j_gene: TRBJ2-1
v_gene: TRBV28
abundance: -
d_gene: TRBD1
CDR3nt: TGTGCCAGCAGTTTAGTAGGGACAGGGTTAAATGAGCAGTTCTTC
CDR3aa: CASSLVGTGLNEQFF

j_gene: TRBJ2-7
v_gene: TRBV6-1
abundance: -
d_gene: TRBD2
CDR3nt: TGTGCCAGCCACGGGACTACCTACGAGCAGTACTTC
CDR3aa: CASHGTTYEQYF

j_gene: TRBJ2-7
v_gene: TRBV29-1
abundance: -
d_gene: -
CDR3nt: TGCAGCGGCCTCAGTCCCTCCTACGAGCAGTACTTC
CDR3aa: CSGLSPSYEQYF

j_gene: TRBJ1-6
v_gene: TRBV18
abundance: -
d_gene: -
CDR3nt: TGTGCCAGCTCACCACCCACGGAGTTTGGGGATTATAATTCACCCCTCCACTTT
CDR3aa: CASSPPTEFGDYNSPLHF

j_gene: TRBJ1-6
v_gene: TRBV11-2
abundance: -
d_gene: -
CDR3nt: TGTGCCAGCAGCTTAGAGGGCCTCGGGAATTCACCCCTCCACTTT
CDR3aa: CASSLEGLGNSPLHF

j_gene: TRBJ2-1
v_gene: TRBV7-3
abundance: -
d_gene: -
CDR3nt: TGTGCCAGCAGCTTGGGGAGTGCGGCTGGCGGGGACAATGAGCAGTTCTTC
CDR3aa: CASSLGSAAGGDNEQFF

j_gene: TRBJ1-1
v_gene: TRBV5-4
abundance: -
d_gene: -
CDR3nt: TGTGCCAGCAGCCAAACCTCCCACCGTCGTTACACTGAAGCTTTCTTT
CDR3aa: CASSQTSHRRYTEAFF

j_gene: TRBJ1-2
v_gene: TRBV6-2/TRBV6-3
abundance: few
d_gene: -
CDR3nt: TGTGCCAGCAGTTACAACCCAGAGTTCTATGGCTACACCTTC
CDR3aa: CASSYNPEFYGYTF

j_gene: TRBJ2-2
v_gene: TRBV7-3
abundance: -
d_gene: TRBD1
CDR3nt: TGTGCCAGCAGCTTATCCGGGACAGGGTCCGGGGAGCTGTTTTTT
CDR3aa: CASSLSGTGSGELFF

j_gene: TRBJ1-6
v_gene: TRBV29-1
abundance: -
d_gene: -
CDR3nt: TGCAGCGTTGAAACGGGCCGCGGGTCCCTCCACTTT
CDR3aa: CSVETGRGSLHF